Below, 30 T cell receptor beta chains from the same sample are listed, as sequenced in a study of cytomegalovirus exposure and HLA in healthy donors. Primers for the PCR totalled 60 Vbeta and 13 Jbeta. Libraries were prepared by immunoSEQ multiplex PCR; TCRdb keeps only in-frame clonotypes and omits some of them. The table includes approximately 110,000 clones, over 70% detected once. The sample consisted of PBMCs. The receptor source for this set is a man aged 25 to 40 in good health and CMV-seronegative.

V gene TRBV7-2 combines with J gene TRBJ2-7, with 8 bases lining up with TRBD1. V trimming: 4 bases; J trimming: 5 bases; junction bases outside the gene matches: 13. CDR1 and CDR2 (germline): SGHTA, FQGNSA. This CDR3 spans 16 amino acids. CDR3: CASSSRSGTGGDEQYF. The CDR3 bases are TGTGCCAGCAGCTCGCGATCCGGGACAGGTGGGGACGAGCAGTACTTC.

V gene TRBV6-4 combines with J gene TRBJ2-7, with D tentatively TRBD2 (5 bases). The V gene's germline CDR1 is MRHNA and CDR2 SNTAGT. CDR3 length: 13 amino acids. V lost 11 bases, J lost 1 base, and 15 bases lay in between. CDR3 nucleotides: TGTGCCCGTGGACTGATTCCGTCCTACGAGCAGTACTTC. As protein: CARGLIPSYEQYF.

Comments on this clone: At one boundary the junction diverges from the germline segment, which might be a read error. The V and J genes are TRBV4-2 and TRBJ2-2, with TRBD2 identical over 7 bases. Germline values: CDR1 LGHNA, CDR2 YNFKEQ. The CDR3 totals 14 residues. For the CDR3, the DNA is TGTGCCAGCAGCCTCCTAGCGGCTTCCGGGGAGCTGGTTTTT. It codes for CASSLLAASGELVF.

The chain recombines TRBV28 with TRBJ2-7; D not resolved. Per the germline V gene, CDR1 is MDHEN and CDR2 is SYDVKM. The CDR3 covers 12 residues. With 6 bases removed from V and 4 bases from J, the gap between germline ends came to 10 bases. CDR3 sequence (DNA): TGTGCCAGCAGAGCCGAGCTGTACGAGCAGTACTTC. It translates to CASRAELYEQYF.

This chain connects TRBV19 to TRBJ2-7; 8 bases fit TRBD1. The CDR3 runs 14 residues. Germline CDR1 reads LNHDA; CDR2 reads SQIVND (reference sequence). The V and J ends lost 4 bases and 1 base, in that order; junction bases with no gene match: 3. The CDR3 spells CASSTDRGSYEQYF. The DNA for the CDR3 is TGTGCCAGTAGTACTGACAGGGGATCCTACGAGCAGTACTTC.

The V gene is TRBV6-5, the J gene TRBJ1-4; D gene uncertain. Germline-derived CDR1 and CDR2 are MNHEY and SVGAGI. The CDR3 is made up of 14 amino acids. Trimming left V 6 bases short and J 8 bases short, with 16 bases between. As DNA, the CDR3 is TGTGCCAGCAGCCGCAGTCTCCAGGAAGAAAAACTGTTTTTT. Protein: CASSRSLQEEKLFF.

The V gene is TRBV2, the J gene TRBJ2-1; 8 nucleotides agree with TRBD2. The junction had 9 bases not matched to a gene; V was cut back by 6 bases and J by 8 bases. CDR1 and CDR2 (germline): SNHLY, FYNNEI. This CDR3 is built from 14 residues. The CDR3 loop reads CASRGLVTVYEQFF. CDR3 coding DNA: TGTGCCAGCAGGGGACTAGTGACGGTCTATGAGCAGTTCTTC.

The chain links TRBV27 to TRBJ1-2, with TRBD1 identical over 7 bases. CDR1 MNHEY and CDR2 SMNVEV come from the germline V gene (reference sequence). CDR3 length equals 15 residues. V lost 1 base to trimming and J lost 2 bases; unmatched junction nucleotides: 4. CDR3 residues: CASSLWGTENYGYTF. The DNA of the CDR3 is TGTGCCAGCAGTTTATGGGGGACAGAGAACTATGGCTACACCTTC.

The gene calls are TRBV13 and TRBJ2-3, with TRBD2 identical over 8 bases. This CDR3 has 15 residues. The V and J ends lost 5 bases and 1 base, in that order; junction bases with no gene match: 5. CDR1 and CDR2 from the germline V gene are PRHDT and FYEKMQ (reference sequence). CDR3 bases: TGTGCCAGCAGCACACGGCGGGGGGGCACAGATACGCAGTATTTT. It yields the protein CASSTRRGGTDTQYF. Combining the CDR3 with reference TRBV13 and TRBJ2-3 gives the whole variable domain AAGVIQSPRHLIKEKRETATLKCYPIPRHDTVYWYQQGPGQDPQFLISFYEKMQSDKGSIPDRFSAQQFSDYHSELNMSSLELGDSALYFCASSTRRGGTDTQYFGPGTRLTVL.

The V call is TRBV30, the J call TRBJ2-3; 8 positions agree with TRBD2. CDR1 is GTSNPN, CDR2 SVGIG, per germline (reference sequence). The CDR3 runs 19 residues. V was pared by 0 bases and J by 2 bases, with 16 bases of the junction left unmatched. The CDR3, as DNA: TGTGCCTGGAGTGTACGGGGGTTTCTGGGCGGGGGGTCCACAGATACGCAGTATTTT. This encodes CAWSVRGFLGGGSTDTQYF.

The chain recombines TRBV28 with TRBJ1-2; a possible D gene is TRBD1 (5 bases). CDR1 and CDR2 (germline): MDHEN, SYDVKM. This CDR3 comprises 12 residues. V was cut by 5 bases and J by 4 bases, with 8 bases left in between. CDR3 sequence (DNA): TGTGCCAGCAGTCCGCAGGGCTATGGCTACACCTTC. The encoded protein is CASSPQGYGYTF.

CDR3 coding DNA: TGTGCCAGCAGCCAACAACAAGGGGGGGTTGGCGAGCAGTACTTC. Translated, it gives CASSQQQGGVGEQYF. The chain links TRBV4-2 to TRBJ2-7; the D gene is possibly TRBD2 (7 bases). With 2 bases removed from V and 6 bases from J, the gap between germline ends came to 17 bases. CDR1 is LGHNA, CDR2 YNFKEQ, per germline. The CDR3 is 15 amino acids.

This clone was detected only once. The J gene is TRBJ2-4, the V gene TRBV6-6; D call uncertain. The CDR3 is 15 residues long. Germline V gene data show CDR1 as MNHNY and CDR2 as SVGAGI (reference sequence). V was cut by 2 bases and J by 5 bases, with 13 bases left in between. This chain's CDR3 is CASSYEGWQENIQYF. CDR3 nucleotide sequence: TGTGCCAGCAGTTACGAAGGATGGCAGGAAAACATTCAGTACTTC.

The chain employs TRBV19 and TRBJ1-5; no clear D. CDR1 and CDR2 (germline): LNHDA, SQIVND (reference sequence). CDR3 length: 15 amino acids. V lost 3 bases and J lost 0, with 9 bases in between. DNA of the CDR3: TGTGCCAGTAGTATGGGGAGGTATAGCAATCAGCCCCAGCATTTT. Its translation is CASSMGRYSNQPQHF.

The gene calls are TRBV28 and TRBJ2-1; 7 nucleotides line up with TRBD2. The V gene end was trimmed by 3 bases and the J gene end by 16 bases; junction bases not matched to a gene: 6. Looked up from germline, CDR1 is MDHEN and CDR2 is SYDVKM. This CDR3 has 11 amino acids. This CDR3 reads CASSFAAGVFF. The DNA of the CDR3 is TGTGCCAGCAGTTTTGCGGCGGGAGTCTTCTTC.

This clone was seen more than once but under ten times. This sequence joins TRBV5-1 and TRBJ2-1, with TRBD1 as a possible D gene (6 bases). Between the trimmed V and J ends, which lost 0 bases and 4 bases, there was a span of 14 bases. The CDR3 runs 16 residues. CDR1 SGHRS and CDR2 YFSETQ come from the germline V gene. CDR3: CASSLGWRQAYNEQFF. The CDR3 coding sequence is TGCGCCAGCAGCTTGGGCTGGAGACAGGCATACAATGAGCAGTTCTTC.

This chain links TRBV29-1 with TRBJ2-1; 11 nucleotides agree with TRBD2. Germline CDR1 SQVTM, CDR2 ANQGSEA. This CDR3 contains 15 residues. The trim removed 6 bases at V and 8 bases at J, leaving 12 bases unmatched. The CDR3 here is CSVDETSGIRYEQFF. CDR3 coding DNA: TGCAGCGTGGACGAGACTAGCGGGATTCGGTATGAGCAGTTCTTC.

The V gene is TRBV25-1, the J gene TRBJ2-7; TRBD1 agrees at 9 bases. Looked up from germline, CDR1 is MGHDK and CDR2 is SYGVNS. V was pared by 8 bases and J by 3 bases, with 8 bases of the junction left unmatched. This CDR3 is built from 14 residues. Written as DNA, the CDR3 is TGTGCCAGCTCCGGGACAGGGTTTTTCTACGAGCAGTACTTC. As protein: CASSGTGFFYEQYF.

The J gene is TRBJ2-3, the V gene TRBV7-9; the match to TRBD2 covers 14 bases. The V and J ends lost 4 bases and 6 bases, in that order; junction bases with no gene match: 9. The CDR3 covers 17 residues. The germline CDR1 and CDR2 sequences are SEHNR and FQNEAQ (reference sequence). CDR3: CASSSDGTSGREDTQYF. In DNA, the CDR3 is TGTGCCAGCAGCTCAGACGGGACTAGCGGGAGAGAGGATACGCAGTATTTT. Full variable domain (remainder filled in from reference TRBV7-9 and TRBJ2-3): DTGVSQNPRHKITKRGQNVTFRCDPISEHNRLYWYRQTLGQGPEFLTYFQNEAQLEKSRLLSDRFSAERPKGSFSTLEIQRTEQGDSAMYLCASSSDGTSGREDTQYFGPGTRLTVL.

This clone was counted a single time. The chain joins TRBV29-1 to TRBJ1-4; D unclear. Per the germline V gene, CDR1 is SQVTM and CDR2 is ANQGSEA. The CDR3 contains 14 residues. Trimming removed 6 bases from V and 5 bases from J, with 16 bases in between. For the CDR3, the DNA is TGCAGCGTGGGCGACGGGAGCCTGAATGAAAAACTGTTTTTT. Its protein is CSVGDGSLNEKLFF.

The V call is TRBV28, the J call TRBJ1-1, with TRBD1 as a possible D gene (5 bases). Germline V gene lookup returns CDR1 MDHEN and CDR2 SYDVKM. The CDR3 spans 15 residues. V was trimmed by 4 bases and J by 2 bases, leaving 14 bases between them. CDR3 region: CASSSPTVKNTEAFF. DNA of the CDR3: TGTGCCAGCAGTTCACCGACAGTTAAAAACACTGAAGCTTTCTTT.

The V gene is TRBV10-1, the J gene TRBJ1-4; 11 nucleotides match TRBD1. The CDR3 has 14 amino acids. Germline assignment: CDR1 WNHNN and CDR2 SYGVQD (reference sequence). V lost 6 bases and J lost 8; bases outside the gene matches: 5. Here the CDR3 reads CASSPGQGEEKLFF. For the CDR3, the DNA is TGCGCCAGCAGCCCGGGACAGGGGGAAGAAAAACTGTTTTTT.

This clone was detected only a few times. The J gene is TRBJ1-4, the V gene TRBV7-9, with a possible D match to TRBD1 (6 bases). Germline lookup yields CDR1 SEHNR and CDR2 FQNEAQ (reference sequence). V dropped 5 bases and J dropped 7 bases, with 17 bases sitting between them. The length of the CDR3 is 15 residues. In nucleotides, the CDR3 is TGTGCCAGCAGCGAACGACAGGCTTGGGGTGAAAAACTGTTTTTT. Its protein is CASSERQAWGEKLFF.

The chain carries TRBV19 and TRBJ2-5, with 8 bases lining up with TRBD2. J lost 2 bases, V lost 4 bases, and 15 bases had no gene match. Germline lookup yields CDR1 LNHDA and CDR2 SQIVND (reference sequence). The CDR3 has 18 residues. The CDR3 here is CASSSSDRGGFGQETQYF. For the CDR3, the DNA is TGTGCCAGTAGTAGCTCCGACCGGGGGGGCTTCGGTCAAGAGACCCAGTACTTC.

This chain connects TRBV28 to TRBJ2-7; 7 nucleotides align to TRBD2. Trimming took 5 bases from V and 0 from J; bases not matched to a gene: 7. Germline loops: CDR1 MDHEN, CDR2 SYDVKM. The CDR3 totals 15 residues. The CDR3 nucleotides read TGTGCCAGCAGTCGCCCGGGGGGTCTCTCCTACGAGCAGTACTTC. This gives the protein CASSRPGGLSYEQYF.

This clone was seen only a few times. The CDR3, as DNA: TGTGCCAGCAGTTACTCAGGGGTTGGAACTGAAGCTTTCTTT. This codes for CASSYSGVGTEAFF. This chain uses TRBV6-5 with TRBJ1-1; a weak D match, TRBD1 (5 bases). The CDR3 totals 14 residues. The germline V gene has CDR1 MNHEY and CDR2 SVGAGI. V lost 0 bases to trimming and J lost 5 bases, with 10 bases between them.

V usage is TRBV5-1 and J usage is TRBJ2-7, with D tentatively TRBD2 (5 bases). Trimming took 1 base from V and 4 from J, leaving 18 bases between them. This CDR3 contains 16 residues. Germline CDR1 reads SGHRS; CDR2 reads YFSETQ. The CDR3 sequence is CASSLRSKTGGYEQYF. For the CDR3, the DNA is TGCGCCAGCAGCTTGAGGTCGAAAACCGGAGGATACGAGCAGTACTTC.

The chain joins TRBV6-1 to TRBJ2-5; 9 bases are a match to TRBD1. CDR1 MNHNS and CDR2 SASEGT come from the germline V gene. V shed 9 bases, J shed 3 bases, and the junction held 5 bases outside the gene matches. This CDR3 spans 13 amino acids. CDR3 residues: CASSGTGKETQYF. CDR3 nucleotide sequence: TGTGCCAGTTCTGGGACAGGGAAAGAGACCCAGTACTTC.

Here the CDR3 DNA reads TGTGCCAGCAGGCCGGGACAGGGCAGGGAAAAACTGTTTTTT. Translating it yields CASRPGQGREKLFF. The chain combines TRBV7-2 with TRBJ1-4; 9 bases agree with TRBD1. Germline CDR1 is SGHTA and CDR2 is FQGNSA. The ends lost 6 bases at V and 8 bases at J; junction bases unmatched: 7. This CDR3 spans 14 amino acids.

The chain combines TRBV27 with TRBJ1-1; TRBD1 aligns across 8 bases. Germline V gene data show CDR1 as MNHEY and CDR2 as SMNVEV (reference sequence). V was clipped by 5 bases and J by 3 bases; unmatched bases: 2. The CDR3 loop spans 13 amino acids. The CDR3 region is CASSRDRYTEAFF. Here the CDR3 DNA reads TGTGCCAGCAGTCGGGACAGGTACACTGAAGCTTTCTTT.